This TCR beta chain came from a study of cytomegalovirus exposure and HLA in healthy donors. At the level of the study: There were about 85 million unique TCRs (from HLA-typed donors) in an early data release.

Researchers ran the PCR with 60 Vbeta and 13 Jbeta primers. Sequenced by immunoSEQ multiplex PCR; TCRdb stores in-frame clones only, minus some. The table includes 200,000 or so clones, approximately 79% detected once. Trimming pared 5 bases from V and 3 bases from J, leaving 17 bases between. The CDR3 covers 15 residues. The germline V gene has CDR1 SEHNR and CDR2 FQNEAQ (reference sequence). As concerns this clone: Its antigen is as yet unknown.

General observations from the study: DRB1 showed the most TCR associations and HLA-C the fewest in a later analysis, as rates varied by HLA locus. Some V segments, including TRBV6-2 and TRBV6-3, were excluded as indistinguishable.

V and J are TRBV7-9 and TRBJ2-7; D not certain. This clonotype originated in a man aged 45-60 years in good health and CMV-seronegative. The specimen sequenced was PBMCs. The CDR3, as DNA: TGTGCCAGCAGCCGGAGTGGCCAGCGCAGCTACGAGCAGTACTTC. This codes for CASSRSGQRSYEQYF. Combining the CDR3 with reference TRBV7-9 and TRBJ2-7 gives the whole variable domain DTGVSQNPRHKITKRGQNVTFRCDPISEHNRLYWYRQTLGQGPEFLTYFQNEAQLEKSRLLSDRFSAERPKGSFSTLEIQRTEQGDSAMYLCASSRSGQRSYEQYFGPGTRLTVT.